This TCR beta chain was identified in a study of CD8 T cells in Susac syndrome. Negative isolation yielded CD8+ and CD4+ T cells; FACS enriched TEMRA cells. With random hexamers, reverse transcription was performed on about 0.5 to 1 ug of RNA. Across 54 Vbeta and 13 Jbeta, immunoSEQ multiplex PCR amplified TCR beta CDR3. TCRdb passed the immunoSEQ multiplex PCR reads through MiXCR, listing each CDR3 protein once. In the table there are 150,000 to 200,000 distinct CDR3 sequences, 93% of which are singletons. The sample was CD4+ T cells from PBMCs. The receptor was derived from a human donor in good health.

CDR3 residues: CSVFEILAKGGYTF. The CDR3 coding sequence is TGCAGCGTATTCGAGATCTTGGCCAAGGGTGGCTACACCTTC. The chain employs TRBV29-1 and TRBJ1-2; no definite D call. V was trimmed by 6 bases and J by 7 bases, leaving 21 bases between them. The CDR3 is made up of 14 amino acids. CDR1 and CDR2 (germline): SQVTM, ANQGSEA. Filled out from reference TRBV29-1 and TRBJ1-2, the complete variable domain reads SAVISQKPSRDICQRGTSLTIQCQVDSQVTMMFWYRQQPGQSLTLIATANQGSEATYESGFVIDKFPISRPNLTFSTLTVSNMSPEDSSIYLCSVFEILAKGGYTFGSGTRLTVV.